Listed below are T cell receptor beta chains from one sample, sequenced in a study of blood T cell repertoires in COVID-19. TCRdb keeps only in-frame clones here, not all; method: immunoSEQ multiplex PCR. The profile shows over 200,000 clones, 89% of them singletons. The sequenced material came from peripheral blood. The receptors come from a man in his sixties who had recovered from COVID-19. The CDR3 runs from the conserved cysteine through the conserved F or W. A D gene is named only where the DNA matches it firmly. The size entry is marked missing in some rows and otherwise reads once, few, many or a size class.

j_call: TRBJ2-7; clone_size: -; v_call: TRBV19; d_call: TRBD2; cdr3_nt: TGTGCCAGTAGTATACTAGCGGGGCACTACGAGCAGTACTTC; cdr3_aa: CASSILAGHYEQYF
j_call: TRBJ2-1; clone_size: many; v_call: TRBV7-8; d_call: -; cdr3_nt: TGTGCCAGCAGCTTATCCCGGACGGGGAATGAGCAGTTCTTC; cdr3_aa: CASSLSRTGNEQFF
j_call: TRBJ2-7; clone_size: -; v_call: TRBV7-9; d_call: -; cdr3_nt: TGTGCCAGCAGCTTAGCGCATTCCACAGCCGAGCAGTACTTC; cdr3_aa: CASSLAHSTAEQYF
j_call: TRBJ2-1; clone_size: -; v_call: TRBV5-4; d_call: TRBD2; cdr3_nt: TGTGCCAGCAGCTTGACTAGCGGGAGGGCCGAGCTGTTCTTC; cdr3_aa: CASSLTSGRAELFF
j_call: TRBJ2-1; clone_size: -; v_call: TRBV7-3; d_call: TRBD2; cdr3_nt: TGTGCCAGCAGCTTAGGTCCTAGCGGGAGTTCTGAGCAGTTCTTC; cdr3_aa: CASSLGPSGSSEQFF
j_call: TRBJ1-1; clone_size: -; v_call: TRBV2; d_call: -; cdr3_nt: TGTGCCAGCAGAAGAGGACTCCGGAACACTGAAGCTTTCTTT; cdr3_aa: CASRRGLRNTEAFF
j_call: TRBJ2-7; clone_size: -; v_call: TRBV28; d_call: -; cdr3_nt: TGTGCCAGCGTTCAGGGTAGTCCCTACGAGCAGTACTTC; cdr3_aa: CASVQGSPYEQYF
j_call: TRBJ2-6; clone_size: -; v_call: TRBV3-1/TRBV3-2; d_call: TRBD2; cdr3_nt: TGTGCCAGCAGCCAAGCGCCCGGGGGGGCCGATGGGGCCAACGTCCTGACTTTC; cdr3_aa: CASSQAPGGADGANVLTF
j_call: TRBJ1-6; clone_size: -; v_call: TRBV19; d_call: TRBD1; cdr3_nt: TGTGCCACGAGGGAGACAGGGATTAATTCACCCCTCCACTTT; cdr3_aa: CATRETGINSPLHF
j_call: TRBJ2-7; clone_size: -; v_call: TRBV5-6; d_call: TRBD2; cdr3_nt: TGTGCCAGCAGCTTGGTAACTAGCGGGATATACGAGCAGTACTTC; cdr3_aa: CASSLVTSGIYEQYF
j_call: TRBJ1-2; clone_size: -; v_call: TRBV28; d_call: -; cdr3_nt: TGTGCCAGCAGCGAGATACGTGGCTACACCTTC; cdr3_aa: CASSEIRGYTF
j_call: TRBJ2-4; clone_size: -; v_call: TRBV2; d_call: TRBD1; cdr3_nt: TGTGCCAGCAGCCAGGACAGGGATTACATTCAGTACTTC; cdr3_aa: CASSQDRDYIQYF
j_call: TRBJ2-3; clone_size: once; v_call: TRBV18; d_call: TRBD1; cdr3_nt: TGTGCCAGCTCAATTACCGGGACAGGTCTTTCTAGCACAGATACGCAGTATTTT; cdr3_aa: CASSITGTGLSSTDTQYF
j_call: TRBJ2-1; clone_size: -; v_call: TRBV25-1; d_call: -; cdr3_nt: TGTGCCAGCAGTGAATATCGGCTAGCGACCTACAATGAGCAGTTCTTC; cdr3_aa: CASSEYRLATYNEQFF
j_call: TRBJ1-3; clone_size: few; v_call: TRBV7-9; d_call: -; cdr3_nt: TGTGCCAGCAGCTTAGTCGACAGACCTGGAAACACCATATATTTT; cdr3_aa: CASSLVDRPGNTIYF
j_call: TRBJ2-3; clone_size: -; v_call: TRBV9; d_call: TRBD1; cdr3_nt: TGTGCCAGCAGCGCATCAGGGGGCCGCACAGATACGCAGTATTTT; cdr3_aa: CASSASGGRTDTQYF
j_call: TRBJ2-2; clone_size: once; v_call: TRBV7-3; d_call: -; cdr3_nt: TGTGCCAGCAGCCTAGGGCCAGGGGAGTACGGGGAGCTGTTTTTT; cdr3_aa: CASSLGPGEYGELFF
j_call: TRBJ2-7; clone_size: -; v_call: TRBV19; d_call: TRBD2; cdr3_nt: TGTGCCAGTAGTATGCTTACTAGCGGGAACCACGAGCAGTACTTC; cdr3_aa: CASSMLTSGNHEQYF
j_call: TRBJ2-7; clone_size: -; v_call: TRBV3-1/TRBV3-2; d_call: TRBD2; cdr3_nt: TGTGCCAGCAGCCCCGGGACTAGCGGAAGGGAGCAGTACTTC; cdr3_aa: CASSPGTSGREQYF
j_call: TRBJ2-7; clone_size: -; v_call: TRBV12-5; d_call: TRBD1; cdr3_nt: TGTGCTAGTGGTTTGGTGGACAGGGGAGGATACGAGCAGTACTTC; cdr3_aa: CASGLVDRGGYEQYF
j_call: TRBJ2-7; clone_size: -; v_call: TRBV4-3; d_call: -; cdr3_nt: TGCGCCAGCAGCCAAGAGAGGGGCAGGGGCTACGAGCAGTACTTC; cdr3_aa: CASSQERGRGYEQYF
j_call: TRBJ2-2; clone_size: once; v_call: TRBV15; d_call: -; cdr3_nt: TGTGCCACCAGCAGAACCCAGGGGGGGAACACCGGGGAGCTGTTTTTT; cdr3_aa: CATSRTQGGNTGELFF
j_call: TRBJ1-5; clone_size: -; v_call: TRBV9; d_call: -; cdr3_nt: TGTGCCAGCAGCGTAGGGGGGCGAGATCAGCCCCAGCATTTT; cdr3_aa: CASSVGGRDQPQHF
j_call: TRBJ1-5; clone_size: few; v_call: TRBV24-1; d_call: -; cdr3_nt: TGTGCCACCAGTGATTCTAGGGACATCGAACAACGAGATCAGCCCCAGCATTTT; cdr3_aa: CATSDSRDIEQRDQPQHF
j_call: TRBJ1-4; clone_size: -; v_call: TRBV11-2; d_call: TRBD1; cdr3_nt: TGTGCCAGCAGCACCAACAGGGGGCCTAATGAAAAACTGTTTTTT; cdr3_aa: CASSTNRGPNEKLFF
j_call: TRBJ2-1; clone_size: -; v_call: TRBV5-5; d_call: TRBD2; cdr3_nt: TGTGCCAGCAGCCAAACTAGCGTCCCCTACAATGAGCAGTTCTTC; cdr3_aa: CASSQTSVPYNEQFF
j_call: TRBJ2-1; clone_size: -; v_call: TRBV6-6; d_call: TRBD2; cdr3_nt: TGTGCCAGCAGCCGCGGGACTAGCGGGGAGTACAATGAGCAGTTCTTC; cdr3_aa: CASSRGTSGEYNEQFF
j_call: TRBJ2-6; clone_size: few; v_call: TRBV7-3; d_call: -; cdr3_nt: TGTGCCAGCAGCTCCATCACCGGGGGTGCCGGGGCCAACGTCCTGACTTTC; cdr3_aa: CASSSITGGAGANVLTF
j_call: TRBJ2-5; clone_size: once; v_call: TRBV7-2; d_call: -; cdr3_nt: TGTGCCAGCAGCTTATCCCGGACAGTGGTGGAGACCCAGTACTTC; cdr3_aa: CASSLSRTVVETQYF
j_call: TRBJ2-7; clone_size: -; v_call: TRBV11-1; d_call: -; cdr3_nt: TGTGCCAGCAGCTTAGCGCCCGGGTCCGCCTACGAGCAGTACTTC; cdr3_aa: CASSLAPGSAYEQYF
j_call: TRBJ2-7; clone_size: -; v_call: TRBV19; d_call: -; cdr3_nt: TGTGCCAGTAGCTCCCTCCGGACAGTCGGCAACGAGCAGTACTTC; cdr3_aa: CASSSLRTVGNEQYF
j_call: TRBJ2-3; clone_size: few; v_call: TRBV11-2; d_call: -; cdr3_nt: TGTGCCAGCAGCTCCGGACAGATGACTAGCACAGATACGCAGTATTTT; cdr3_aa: CASSSGQMTSTDTQYF
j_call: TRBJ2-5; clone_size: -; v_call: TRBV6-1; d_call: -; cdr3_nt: TGTGCCAGCAGTGAAGTAGCACTAGTAAAGACCCAGTACTTC; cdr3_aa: CASSEVALVKTQYF
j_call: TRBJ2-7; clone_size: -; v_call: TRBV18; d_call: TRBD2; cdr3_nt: TGTGCCAGCTCACCACTAGCGGGGGGGTTATACGAGCAGTACTTC; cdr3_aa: CASSPLAGGLYEQYF
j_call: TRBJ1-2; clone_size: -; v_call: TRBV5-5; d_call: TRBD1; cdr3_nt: TGTGCCAGCAGCTTGGCCCCGGGACAGGGGCCAATAAACGATGGCTACACCTTC; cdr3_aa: CASSLAPGQGPINDGYTF
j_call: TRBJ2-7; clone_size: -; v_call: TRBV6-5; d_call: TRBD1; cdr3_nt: TGTGCCAGCTATCCGGACAGGGTGGTCTACGAGCAGTACTTC; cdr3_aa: CASYPDRVVYEQYF
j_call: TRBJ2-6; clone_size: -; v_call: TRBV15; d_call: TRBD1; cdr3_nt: TGTGCCACCAGCAGCCCTTCCGGTCGGGGACAGGGACGCTCTGGGGCCAACGTCCTGACTTTC; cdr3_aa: CATSSPSGRGQGRSGANVLTF
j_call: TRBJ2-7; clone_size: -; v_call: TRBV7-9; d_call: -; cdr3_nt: TGTGCCAGCAGCCCCAAGCCCTCAACAGGTCCAAGCTCCTACGAGCAGTACTTC; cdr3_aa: CASSPKPSTGPSSYEQYF
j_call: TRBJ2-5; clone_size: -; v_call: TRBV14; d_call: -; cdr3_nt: TGTGCCAGCAGCCAACGGGTCGGGGGATGGCAAGAGACCCAGTACTTC; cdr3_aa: CASSQRVGGWQETQYF
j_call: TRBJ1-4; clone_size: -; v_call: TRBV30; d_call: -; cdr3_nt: TGTGCCTGGAGTGTTATCCGCCCCGGGGAAAAACTGTTTTTT; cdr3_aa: CAWSVIRPGEKLFF
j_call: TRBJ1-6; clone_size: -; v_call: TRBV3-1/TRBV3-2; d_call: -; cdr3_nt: TGTGCCAGCAGCCGGGGCAGGGATTCCTATAATTCACCCCTCCACTTT; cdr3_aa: CASSRGRDSYNSPLHF
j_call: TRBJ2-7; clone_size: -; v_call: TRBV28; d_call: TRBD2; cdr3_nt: TGTGCCAGCAGTTACCCCTTGGGGGGGGACCTCTCCTACGAGCAGTACTTC; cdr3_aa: CASSYPLGGDLSYEQYF
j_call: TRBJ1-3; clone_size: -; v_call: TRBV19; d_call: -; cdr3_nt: TGTGCCAGTAGTATCTCTCCGGGCGGGTACTCTGGAAACACCATATATTTT; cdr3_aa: CASSISPGGYSGNTIYF
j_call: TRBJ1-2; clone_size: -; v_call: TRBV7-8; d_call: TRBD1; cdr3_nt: TGTGCCAGCAGCTTCGGACAGGTTCTTAACTATGGCTACACCTTC; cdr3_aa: CASSFGQVLNYGYTF
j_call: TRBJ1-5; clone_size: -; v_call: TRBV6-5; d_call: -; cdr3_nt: TGTGCCAGCAGTATGACAGGTAGCAATCAGCCCCAGCATTTT; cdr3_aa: CASSMTGSNQPQHF
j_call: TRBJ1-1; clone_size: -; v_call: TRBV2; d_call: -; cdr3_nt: TGTGCCAGCAACCGACAAGGCACTGAAGCTTTCTTT; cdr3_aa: CASNRQGTEAFF
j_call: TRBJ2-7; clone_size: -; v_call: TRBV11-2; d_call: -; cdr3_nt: TGTGCCAGCAGCTTACCACAGGTCCGCTACGAGCAGTACTTC; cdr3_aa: CASSLPQVRYEQYF
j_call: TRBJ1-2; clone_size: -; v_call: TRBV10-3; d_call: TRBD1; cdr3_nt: TGTGCCATCAGTCTAGGACAGGGGGCAACGGATGGCTACACCTTC; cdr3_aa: CAISLGQGATDGYTF
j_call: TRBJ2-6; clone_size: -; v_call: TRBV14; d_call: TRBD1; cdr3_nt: TGTGCCAGCAGCCACGGGCGGGACAGGTCCTTCTCTGGGGCCAACGTCCTGACTTTC; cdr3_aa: CASSHGRDRSFSGANVLTF
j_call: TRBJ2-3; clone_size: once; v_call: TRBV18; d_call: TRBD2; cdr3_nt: TGTGCCAGCTCAGGGGGGGTCGGAACAGATACGCAGTATTTT; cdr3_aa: CASSGGVGTDTQYF
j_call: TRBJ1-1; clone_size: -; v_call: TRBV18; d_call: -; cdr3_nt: TGTGCCAGCTCTCGACAGGACACTGAAGCTTTCTTT; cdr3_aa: CASSRQDTEAFF
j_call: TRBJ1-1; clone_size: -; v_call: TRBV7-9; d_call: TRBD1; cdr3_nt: TGTGCCAGCAGCCCGGGGAACAGGGGGCTTAACACTGAAGCTTTCTTT; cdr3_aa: CASSPGNRGLNTEAFF
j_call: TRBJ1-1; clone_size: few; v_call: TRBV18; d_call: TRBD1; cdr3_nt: TGTGCCAGCTCACCACTGGACAGGTTGAACACTGAAGCTTTCTTT; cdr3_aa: CASSPLDRLNTEAFF
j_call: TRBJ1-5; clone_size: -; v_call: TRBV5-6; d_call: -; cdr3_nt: TGTGCCAGCAGCCGCCGGGAGACCGCGGGTCAGCCCCAGCATTTT; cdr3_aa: CASSRRETAGQPQHF
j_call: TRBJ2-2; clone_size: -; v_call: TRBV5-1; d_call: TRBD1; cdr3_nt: TGCGCCAGCAGCGGCACCGGGACAGGCCGTATCGGGGAGCTGTTTTTT; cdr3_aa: CASSGTGTGRIGELFF